Following are 10 T cell receptor beta chains from one sample sequenced in a study of neoadjuvant anti-PD-1 for oral cavity cancer. The assay was immunoSEQ multiplex PCR, and TCRdb's table has in-frame clones only and misses some. The sample lists around 9,800 clones; 52% were seen once. The starting material was tumor tissue, obtained before nivolumab (anti-PD-1) treatment. The source of these receptors is a person aged 35-79 years with oral cavity squamous cell carcinoma.

The rearrangement uses TRBV7-2 and TRBJ2-3; D unclear. Germline CDR1 SGHTA, CDR2 FQGNSA. The CDR3 has 13 residues. V was clipped by 5 bases and J by 6 bases, with 12 bases between them. In nucleotides, the CDR3 is TGTGCCAGCAGCCGTTCCCGTGGGGATACGCAGTATTTT. Translating it yields CASSRSRGDTQYF.

This clone was detected only a few times. The chain recombines TRBV13 with TRBJ1-6; tentative D call: TRBD1 (5 bases). V was cut by 5 bases and J by 0 bases, with 11 bases left in between. This CDR3 contains 16 residues. Germline values: CDR1 PRHDT, CDR2 FYEKMQ (reference sequence). In nucleotides, the CDR3 is TGTGCCAGCAGCCGGAGACAGAGCTCCTATAATTCACCCCTCCACTTT. It translates to CASSRRQSSYNSPLHF.

This clone is medium-sized (0.01 to 0.1%) within its sample. The chain couples TRBV28 to TRBJ2-1; D is ambiguous. This CDR3 is built from 13 residues. Germline V gene data show CDR1 as MDHEN and CDR2 as SYDVKM. V lost 3 bases and J 4 bases, leaving 7 bases between the germline ends. The CDR3, as DNA: TGTGCCAGCAGTTTTTTGCGGTACAATGAGCAGTTCTTC. Translated, it gives CASSFLRYNEQFF. The full variable domain, in which reference TRBV28 and TRBJ2-1 provide the parts outside the CDR3, is DVKVTQSSRYLVKRTGEKVFLECVQDMDHENMFWYRQDPGLGLRLIYFSYDVKMKEKGDIPEGYSVSREKKERFSLILESASTNQTSMYLCASSFLRYNEQFFGPGTRLTVL.

This clone has a handful of counts. V and J are TRBV4-2 and TRBJ2-7; possible D gene TRBD1, 6 bases. Trimming shortened V by 0 bases and J by 4 bases, and 13 bases separated the two germline ends. CDR1 is LGHNA and CDR2 is YNFKEQ in the germline V gene. The CDR3 totals 15 residues. As DNA, the CDR3 is TGTGCCAGCAGCCAAGACTGGACAGTACTATACGAGCAGTACTTC. It encodes CASSQDWTVLYEQYF.

V and J are TRBV5-1 and TRBJ1-1; tentative D call: TRBD1 (5 bases). Between the trimmed V and J ends, which lost 4 bases and 4 bases, there was a span of 17 bases. This CDR3 is built from 15 residues. From germline, CDR1 is SGHRS and CDR2 YFSETQ. The CDR3 protein is CASSAERQGVTEAFF. The DNA for the CDR3 is TGCGCCAGCAGCGCCGAGCGGCAGGGCGTCACTGAAGCTTTCTTT.

The chain recombines TRBV6-1 with TRBJ1-6; the D gene is possibly TRBD1 (5 bases). The V end lost 1 base, the J end lost 0 bases, and 10 bases lay between the germline ends. The CDR3 sequence is 17 residues long. Germline CDR1 is MNHNS and CDR2 is SASEGT. The chain's CDR3 is CASSEVQGSSYNSPLHF. The CDR3 DNA sequence: TGTGCCAGCAGTGAAGTGCAGGGAAGCTCCTATAATTCACCCCTCCACTTT.

This clone was counted between two and nine times. The chain carries TRBV7-9 and TRBJ1-2, with D unclear. This CDR3 region has 12 residues. The V and J ends lost 0 bases and 3 bases respectively, with 2 bases between them. The V gene's germline CDR1 is SEHNR and CDR2 FQNEAQ (reference sequence). The CDR3 DNA sequence: TGTGCCAGCAGCTTAGCTGACTATGGCTACACCTTC. Its protein product is CASSLADYGYTF.

The chain uses TRBV19 and TRBJ2-1; TRBD2 matches at 8 bases. This CDR3 has 13 residues. V shed 7 bases, J shed 3 bases, and the junction held 2 bases outside the gene matches. From germline, CDR1 is LNHDA and CDR2 SQIVND (reference sequence). CDR3 residues: CASNSGGYNEQFF. In DNA form, the CDR3 reads TGTGCCAGTAACAGCGGGGGCTACAATGAGCAGTTCTTC.

The chain joins TRBV5-6 to TRBJ1-6, with a possible D match to TRBD1 (5 bases). Deletions cut 5 bases from V and 9 bases from J, with 15 bases between. CDR3 length: 14 residues. CDR1 is SGHDT, CDR2 YYEEEE, per germline. In DNA, the CDR3 is TGTGCCAGCAGTCCAGGGAATTTGGGTTCACCCCTCCACTTT. Protein product: CASSPGNLGSPLHF. The whole variable domain, remainder taken from reference TRBV5-6 and TRBJ1-6, is DAGVTQSPTHLIKTRGQQVTLRCSPKSGHDTVSWYQQALGQGPQFIFQYYEEEERQRGNFPDRFSGHQFPNYSSELNVNALLLGDSALYLCASSPGNLGSPLHFGNGTRLTVT.

This clone is medium-sized (0.01 to 0.1%) by share. V and J are TRBV6-1 and TRBJ1-2; no clear D gene. The V gene lost 3 bases and the J gene lost 8 bases, with 13 bases spanning the gap. CDR3 size: 13 residues. Per the germline V gene, CDR1 is MNHNS and CDR2 is SASEGT. CDR3 amino acids: CASSDRIFDGYTF. The CDR3 region has the DNA TGTGCCAGCAGTGACAGGATTTTCGACGGCTACACCTTC.